These T cell receptor beta chains were read from a single sample in a study of blood T cell repertoires in COVID-19. Assay used: immunoSEQ multiplex PCR; TCRdb lists only in-frame clones, some missing. This sample has 200,000 to 250,000 clones, with 70% to 90% found just once. Material for sequencing was peripheral blood. The receptors come from a man aged 25-45 years who had recovered from COVID-19. Each CDR3 is given with its conserved first and last residue. Each record gives: D gene, J gene, clone size, V gene, CDR3 DNA, CDR3 protein. The D gene is left open where the match is weak. Clone size is not always given. Where it is, it says once, few, many or a class for expanded clones.

>.|TRBJ1-2|.|TRBV7-4
TGTGCCAGCAGCTCCGTTGGCCAGTTCCTCTATGGCTACACCTTC
CASSSVGQFLYGYTF
>.|TRBJ1-5|.|TRBV7-2
TGTGCCAGCAGCCCAGCAGGGGCTCTCATGACCCAGCATTTT
CASSPAGALMTQHF
>TRBD1|TRBJ2-7|.|TRBV6-5
TGTGCCAGCTGGCCGAGACAGGGGAGCTCCTACGAGCAGTACTTC
CASWPRQGSSYEQYF
>.|TRBJ1-5|.|TRBV6-5
TGTGCCAGCAGTTACTCCCAGGGCAATCAGCCCCAGCATTTT
CASSYSQGNQPQHF
>TRBD1|TRBJ2-1|once|TRBV7-2
TGTGCCAGCAACTTACAGGGGGCGGATAATGAGCAGTTCTTC
CASNLQGADNEQFF
>TRBD2|TRBJ2-5|few|TRBV5-4
TGTGCCAGCAGCAGAGGGACTAGCGGGAGTCAAGAGACCCAGTACTTC
CASSRGTSGSQETQYF
>.|TRBJ1-6|.|TRBV2
TGTGCCAGCAGTGAAGAGACTACTAAGGATTCACCCCTCCACTTT
CASSEETTKDSPLHF
>.|TRBJ2-5|.|TRBV2
TGTGCCAGCAGTGAACAGGGCATGGCACTGGAGACCCAGTACTTC
CASSEQGMALETQYF
>.|TRBJ1-5|.|TRBV3-1/TRBV3-2
TGTGCCAGCAGCCCAGGGGCTATTAGCAATCAGCCCCAGCATTTT
CASSPGAISNQPQHF
>TRBD1|TRBJ2-2|.|TRBV19
TGTGCCAGTAGTGCATTGACCGGGACAGGGTACACCGGGGAGCTGTTTTTT
CASSALTGTGYTGELFF
>TRBD1|TRBJ1-2|.|TRBV12-5
TGTGCTAGTGGTTACCAGGGACAGGGAGACTATGGCTACACCTTC
CASGYQGQGDYGYTF
>.|TRBJ2-1|.|TRBV4-1
TGCGCCAGCAGCCAAGGTCAAAGGAGGAGGGTCTTCTTC
CASSQGQRRRVFF
>TRBD1|TRBJ1-1|.|TRBV27
TGTGCCAGCAGTTTAAGACAGGGGGCGGGGGAAGCTTTCTTT
CASSLRQGAGEAFF
>TRBD1|TRBJ1-2|.|TRBV30
TGTGCCTGGGGGACAGGCCGGGGCTATGGCTACACCTTC
CAWGTGRGYGYTF
>.|TRBJ2-3|.|TRBV6-4
TGTGCCAGCAGAAACAGGGAGACAGATACGCAGTATTTT
CASRNRETDTQYF
>TRBD1|TRBJ1-2|once|TRBV18
TGTGCCAGCTCACCGGGACAGGGTGGAGGCTACACCTTC
CASSPGQGGGYTF
>.|TRBJ1-1|.|TRBV2
TGTGCCAGCACTGGGGGCATGGGGCACACTGAAGCTTTCTTT
CASTGGMGHTEAFF
>.|TRBJ2-2|.|TRBV5-5
TGTGCCAGCAGCACTCACAGCACCGGGGAGCTGTTTTTT
CASSTHSTGELFF
>.|TRBJ1-1|few|TRBV15
TGTGCCACCAGCCCCCCTCAGGGTAACACTGAAGCTTTCTTT
CATSPPQGNTEAFF
>.|TRBJ2-7|.|TRBV11-2
TGTGCCAGCAGCGCTTTTGGACAGACAACCTCCTACGAGCAGTACTTC
CASSAFGQTTSYEQYF
>.|TRBJ1-1|.|TRBV3-1/TRBV3-2
TGTGCCAGCAGCTCACACGGCACAGGAGGGGCTGAAGCTTTCTTT
CASSSHGTGGAEAFF
>.|TRBJ2-7|.|TRBV3-1/TRBV3-2
TGTGCCAGCAGCCAAGCTTCCAGGGGTAGGGAGCAGTACTTC
CASSQASRGREQYF
>TRBD2|TRBJ2-5|.|TRBV5-6
TGTGCCAGCAGCTTGGTTTACACTAGCGGGGCCCCGGAGACCCAGTACTTC
CASSLVYTSGAPETQYF
>.|TRBJ2-3|.|TRBV28
TGTGCCACCGGGTCCAGGGCGACGCAGTATTTT
CATGSRATQYF
>.|TRBJ2-1|.|TRBV3-1/TRBV3-2
TGTGCCAGCAGCTATGAAGCAGGGTTCGGGTACAATGAGCAGTTCTTC
CASSYEAGFGYNEQFF
>TRBD1|TRBJ2-7|.|TRBV19
TGTGCCAGTAGTACCTTAACAGGGGTTGACGAGCAGTACTTC
CASSTLTGVDEQYF
>TRBD1|TRBJ1-1|.|TRBV12-3/TRBV12-4
TGTGCCAGCAGTGGGGACAGAGTCACTGAAGCTTTCTTT
CASSGDRVTEAFF
>.|TRBJ2-7|once|TRBV4-1
TGCGCCAGCAGCCGGGGGGGCGGGTCGGAGCAGTACTTC
CASSRGGGSEQYF
>TRBD1|TRBJ2-7|.|TRBV7-8
TGTGCCAGCAGCTTAGTGGGTGGCTCCGGGACAGTTAGAGGCGAGCAGTACTTC
CASSLVGGSGTVRGEQYF
>TRBD1|TRBJ1-2|.|TRBV14
TGTGCCAGCAGCCTCCATTCCCGGGACAGGGGTAACTATGGCTACACCTTC
CASSLHSRDRGNYGYTF
>.|TRBJ1-1|once|TRBV6-5
TGTGCCAGCACTCGGGGAATTGACACTGAAGCTTTCTTT
CASTRGIDTEAFF
>.|TRBJ2-1|.|TRBV24-1
TGTGCCACCAGTCGTGATGGGGAGGCGGGGGAGCAGTTCTTC
CATSRDGEAGEQFF
>.|TRBJ1-4|.|TRBV7-9
TGTGCCAGCAGCTTGGGCAGGGCTGAAAAACTGTTTTTT
CASSLGRAEKLFF
>.|TRBJ1-1|.|TRBV10-1
TGCGCCAGCAGTGAACAGACCGGCACTGAAGCTTTCTTT
CASSEQTGTEAFF
>TRBD1|TRBJ1-5|few|TRBV6-6
TGTGCCAGCAGCCAGGGACAGGCGGGCAATCAGCCCCAGCATTTT
CASSQGQAGNQPQHF
>TRBD2|TRBJ2-7|once|TRBV3-1/TRBV3-2
TGTGCCAGCAGCCACCTAGCGGGGGTCGAGCAGTACTTC
CASSHLAGVEQYF
>TRBD1|TRBJ2-1|.|TRBV11-3
TGTGCCAGCAGCGCCGGGACAGGGATTTACAATGAGCAGTTCTTC
CASSAGTGIYNEQFF